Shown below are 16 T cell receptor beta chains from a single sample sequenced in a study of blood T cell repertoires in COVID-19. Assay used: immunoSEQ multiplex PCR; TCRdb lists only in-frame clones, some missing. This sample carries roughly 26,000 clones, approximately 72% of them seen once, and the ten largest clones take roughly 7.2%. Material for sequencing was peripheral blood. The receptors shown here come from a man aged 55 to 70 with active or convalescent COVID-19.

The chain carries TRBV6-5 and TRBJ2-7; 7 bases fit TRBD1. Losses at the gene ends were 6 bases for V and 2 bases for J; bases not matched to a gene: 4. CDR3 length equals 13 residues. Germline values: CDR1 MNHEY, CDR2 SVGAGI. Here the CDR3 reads CASSRDSPYEQYF. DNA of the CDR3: TGTGCCAGCAGCCGGGACAGCCCCTACGAGCAGTACTTC.

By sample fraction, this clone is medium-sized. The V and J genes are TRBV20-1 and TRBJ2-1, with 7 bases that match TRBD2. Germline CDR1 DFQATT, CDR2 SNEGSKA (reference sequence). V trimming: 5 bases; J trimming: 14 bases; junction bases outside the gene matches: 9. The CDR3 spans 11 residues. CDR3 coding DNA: TGCAGTGCTCAGGAGGGGAGGGTAGAGTTCTTC. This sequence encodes CSAQEGRVEFF.

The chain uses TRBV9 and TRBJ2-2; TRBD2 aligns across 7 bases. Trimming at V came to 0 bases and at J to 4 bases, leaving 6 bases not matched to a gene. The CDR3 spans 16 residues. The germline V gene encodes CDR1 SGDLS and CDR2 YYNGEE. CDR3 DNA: TGTGCCAGCAGCGTAGCGGGAGGTTCGAGCACCGGGGAGCTGTTTTTT. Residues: CASSVAGGSSTGELFF.

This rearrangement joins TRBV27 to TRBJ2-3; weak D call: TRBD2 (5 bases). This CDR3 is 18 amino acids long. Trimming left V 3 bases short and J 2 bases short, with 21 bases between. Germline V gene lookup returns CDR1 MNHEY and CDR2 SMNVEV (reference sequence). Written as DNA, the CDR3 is TGTGCCAGCAGTTTGGTTTCGGGGATCTTTTTACTCACAGATACGCAGTATTTT. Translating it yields CASSLVSGIFLLTDTQYF.

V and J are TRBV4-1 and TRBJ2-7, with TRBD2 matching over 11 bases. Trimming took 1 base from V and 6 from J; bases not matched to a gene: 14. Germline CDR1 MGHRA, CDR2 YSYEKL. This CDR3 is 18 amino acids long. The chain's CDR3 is CASSQGFLLAGGMAEQYF. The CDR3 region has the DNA TGCGCCAGCAGCCAAGGTTTTTTGCTAGCGGGGGGCATGGCCGAGCAGTACTTC.

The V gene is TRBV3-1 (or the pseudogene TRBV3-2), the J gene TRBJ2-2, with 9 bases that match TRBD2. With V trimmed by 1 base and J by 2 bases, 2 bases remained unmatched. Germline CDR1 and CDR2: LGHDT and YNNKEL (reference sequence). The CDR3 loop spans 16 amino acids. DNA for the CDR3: TGTGCCAGCAGCCAAGGACTAGCGGAAAACACCGGGGAGCTGTTTTTT. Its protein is CASSQGLAENTGELFF.

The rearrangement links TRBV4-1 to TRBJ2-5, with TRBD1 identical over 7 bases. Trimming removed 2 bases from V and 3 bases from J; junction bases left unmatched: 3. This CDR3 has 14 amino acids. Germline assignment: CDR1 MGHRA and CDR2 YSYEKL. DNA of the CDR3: TGCGCCAGCAGCCAACAAGGACAGGAAGAGACCCAGTACTTC. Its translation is CASSQQGQEETQYF.

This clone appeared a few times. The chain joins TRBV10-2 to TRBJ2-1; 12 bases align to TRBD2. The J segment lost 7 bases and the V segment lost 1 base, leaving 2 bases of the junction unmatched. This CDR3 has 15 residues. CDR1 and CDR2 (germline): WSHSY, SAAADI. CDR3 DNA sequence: TGCGCCAGCAGTGAGTTACTAGCGGGAGGAAATGAGCAGTTCTTC. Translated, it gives CASSELLAGGNEQFF.

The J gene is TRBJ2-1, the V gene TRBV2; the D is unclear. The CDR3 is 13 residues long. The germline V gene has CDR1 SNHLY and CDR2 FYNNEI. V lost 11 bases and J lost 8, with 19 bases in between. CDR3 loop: CAGKPPGSHEQFF. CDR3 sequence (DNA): TGTGCCGGCAAACCGCCGGGTAGCCATGAGCAGTTCTTC.

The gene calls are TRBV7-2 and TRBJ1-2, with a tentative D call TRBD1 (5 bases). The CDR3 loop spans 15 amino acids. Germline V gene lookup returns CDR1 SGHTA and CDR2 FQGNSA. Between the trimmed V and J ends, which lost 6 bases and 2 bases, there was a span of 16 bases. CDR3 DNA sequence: TGTGCCAGCAGGGCACGACAGAACCTAAACTATGGCTACACCTTC. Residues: CASRARQNLNYGYTF.

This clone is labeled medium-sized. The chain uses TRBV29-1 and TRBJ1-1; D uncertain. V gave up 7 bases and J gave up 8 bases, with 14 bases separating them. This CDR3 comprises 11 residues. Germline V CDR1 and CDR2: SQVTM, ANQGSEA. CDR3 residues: CSAAREGEAFF. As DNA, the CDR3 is TGCAGCGCTGCGAGGGAGGGCGAAGCTTTCTTT.

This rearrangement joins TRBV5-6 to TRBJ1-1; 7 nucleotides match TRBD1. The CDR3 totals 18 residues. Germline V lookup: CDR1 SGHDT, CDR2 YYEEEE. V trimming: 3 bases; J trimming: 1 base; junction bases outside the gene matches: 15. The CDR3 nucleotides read TGTGCCAGCAGCTCGTCTATAATAACCGGGACAGCGAACACTGAAGCTTTCTTT. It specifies CASSSSIITGTANTEAFF.

The CDR3 loop reads CASSPIRTGAYEQYF. The DNA for the CDR3 is TGCGCCAGCAGCCCCATCAGGACAGGCGCCTACGAGCAGTACTTC. This chain links TRBV4-1 with TRBJ2-7; TRBD1 agrees at 7 bases. Trimming cost V 4 bases and J 2 bases; bases outside gene matches: 8. From germline, CDR1 is MGHRA and CDR2 YSYEKL. The CDR3 consists of 15 residues.

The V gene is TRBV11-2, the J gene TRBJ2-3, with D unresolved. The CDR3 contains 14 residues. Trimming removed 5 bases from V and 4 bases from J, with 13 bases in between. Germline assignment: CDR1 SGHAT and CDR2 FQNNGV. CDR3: CASSRLPSADTQYF. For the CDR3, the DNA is TGTGCCAGCAGCCGCCTCCCTTCAGCAGATACGCAGTATTTT.

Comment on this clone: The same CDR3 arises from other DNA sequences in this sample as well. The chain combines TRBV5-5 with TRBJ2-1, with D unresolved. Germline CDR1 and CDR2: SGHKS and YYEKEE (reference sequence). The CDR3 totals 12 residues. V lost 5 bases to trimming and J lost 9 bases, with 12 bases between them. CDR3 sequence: CASRVELREQFF. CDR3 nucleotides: TGTGCCAGCAGGGTTGAACTCCGTGAGCAGTTCTTC. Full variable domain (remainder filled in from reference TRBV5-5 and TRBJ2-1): DAGVTQSPTHLIKTRGQQVTLRCSPISGHKSVSWYQQVLGQGPQFIFQYYEKEERGRGNFPDRFSARQFPNYSSELNVNALLLGDSALYLCASRVELREQFFGPGTRLTVL.

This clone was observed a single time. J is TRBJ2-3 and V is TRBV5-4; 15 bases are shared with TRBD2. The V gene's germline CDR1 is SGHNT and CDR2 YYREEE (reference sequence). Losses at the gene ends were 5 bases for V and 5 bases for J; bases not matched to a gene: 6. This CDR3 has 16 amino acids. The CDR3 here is CASRRTSGGAGDTQYF. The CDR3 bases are TGTGCCAGCAGGCGGACTAGCGGGGGGGCCGGAGATACGCAGTATTTT.